What follows are 8 T cell receptor beta chains derived from one specimen sequenced in a study of T-cell reconstitution after alpha-beta-depleted transplantation in children. It was with unique molecular identifiers that the TCRbeta library was prepared. Each CDR3 protein gets one entry after TCRdb re-called the PCR reads with MiXCR. The sample records about 5,800 distinct CDR3 sequences, 15% being singletons. Specimen: PBMCs, mostly from graft donor cells, collected 180 days after TCRalphabeta/CD19-depleted stem cell transplant. The receptor set was obtained from a patient between 2 and 10 years old who had a stem cell transplant for inherited bone marrow failure, so the T cells may come from the graft donor.

For this clonotype: This could be a read error, since a much larger clone is one nucleotide away. CDR3 amino acids: CSASPGTASDNEQFF. CDR3 coding DNA: TGCAGTGCTAGCCCGGGGACAGCTTCTGACAATGAGCAGTTCTTC. The genes are TRBV20-1 and TRBJ2-1, with 7 bases lining up with TRBD1. Germline loops: CDR1 DFQATT, CDR2 SNEGSKA (reference sequence). The V segment lost 3 bases and the J segment 5 bases; nucleotides outside the gene matches: 10. The CDR3 extends over 15 amino acids.

This clonotype was seen at least ten times. This chain connects TRBV5-1 to TRBJ2-7; 12 bases align to TRBD2. Germline trimming cut 4 bases from V and 1 base from J; bases unmatched to any gene: 3. Germline lookup yields CDR1 SGHRS and CDR2 YFSETQ. CDR3 size: 15 residues. The CDR3 is CASSRTSGDSYEQYF. DNA of the CDR3: TGCGCCAGCAGCCGGACTAGCGGGGATTCCTACGAGCAGTACTTC.

By proportion, this clonotype is medium-sized. The rearrangement joins TRBV18 to TRBJ1-1; D gene uncertain. With 1 base removed from V and 3 bases from J, the gap between germline ends came to 9 bases. This CDR3 has 14 residues. From germline, CDR1 is KGHSH and CDR2 LQKENI. The CDR3: CASSPQKVYTEAFF. DNA of the CDR3: TGTGCCAGCTCACCACAAAAGGTGTACACTGAAGCTTTCTTT.

The chain joins TRBV2 to TRBJ2-5; unclear D gene. The CDR3 length is 16 residues. V shed 6 bases and J shed 2 bases, with 19 bases lying between them. From germline, CDR1 is SNHLY and CDR2 FYNNEI. The CDR3 DNA sequence: TGTGCCAGCAGGCCCCTCTGGGCGACCCAGCAAGAGACCCAGTACTTC. It yields the protein CASRPLWATQQETQYF.

This clonotype has ten or more counts. This sequence joins TRBV7-7 and TRBJ2-5, with D hard to call. Between the trimmed V and J ends, which lost 5 bases and 4 bases, there was a span of 8 bases. The CDR3 runs 12 residues. Per germline, CDR1 SSHAT and CDR2 FNYEAQ (reference sequence). CDR3 coding DNA: TGTGCCAGCAGCCCCAATCGAGAGACCCAGTACTTC. Translated: CASSPNRETQYF.

Here the CDR3 reads CASSLDTSGGNTQYF. CDR3 nucleotide sequence: TGTGCCAGCAGCTTAGATACTAGCGGGGGAAATACGCAGTATTTT. V and J are TRBV11-1 and TRBJ2-3; 11 bases agree with TRBD2. Trimming at V came to 1 base and at J to 7 bases, leaving 4 bases not matched to a gene. The CDR3 is 15 amino acids. Germline values: CDR1 SGHAT, CDR2 FQDESV (reference sequence).

There are many counts of this clonotype. The CDR3 loop reads CASSPGRYEQYF. CDR3 coding DNA: TGTGCCAGCAGCCCCGGCCGCTACGAGCAGTACTTC. The chain employs TRBV7-9 and TRBJ2-7; the D is unclear. Trimming took 5 bases from V and 3 from J, leaving 8 bases between them. Germline CDR1 reads SEHNR; CDR2 reads FQNEAQ (reference sequence). The CDR3 is made up of 12 amino acids.

The table lists this clonotype with many counts. The V gene is TRBV7-2, the J gene TRBJ2-5; D call uncertain. The CDR3 consists of 16 residues. Germline V lookup: CDR1 SGHTA, CDR2 FQGNSA. The V end lost 2 bases, the J end lost 4 bases, and 17 bases lay between the germline ends. The CDR3 is CASSLFPPTPGETQYF. DNA for the CDR3: TGTGCCAGCAGCTTATTCCCTCCTACCCCTGGAGAGACCCAGTACTTC.